These 3 T cell receptor beta chains originate from one sample sequenced in a study of T cells in pancreatic ductal adenocarcinoma. Using immunoSEQ multiplex PCR, the repertoire was profiled, and TCRdb retains in-frame clones only, with some absent. The data show about 30,000 clones, with over 85% seen just once and roughly 2.3% held by the top ten. The selected patients with pancreatic ductal adenocarcinoma had surgery but no neoadjuvant therapy. Sequences were obtained from PBMCs. The receptors derive from a human donor with pancreatic ductal adenocarcinoma.

The chain links TRBV27 to TRBJ2-3; maybe TRBD1 (5 bases). Trimming removed 2 bases at V and 4 bases at J, with 13 bases between. Looked up from germline, CDR1 is MNHEY and CDR2 is SMNVEV (reference sequence). The CDR3 is 15 amino acids. Here the CDR3 reads CASSLAGLGPDTQYF. The CDR3 DNA reads as TGTGCCAGCAGTTTAGCAGGGCTCGGCCCAGATACGCAGTATTTT.

The chain couples TRBV7-8 to TRBJ2-5; 12 bases line up with TRBD2. Germline V gene lookup returns CDR1 SGHVS and CDR2 FQNEAQ. This CDR3 is built from 17 residues. V was pared by 7 bases and J by 4 bases, with 13 bases of the junction left unmatched. CDR3 in amino acids: CASTPVGLAGGGETQYF. The DNA for the CDR3 is TGTGCCAGCACCCCAGTCGGGCTAGCGGGAGGGGGAGAGACCCAGTACTTC.

This clone occurred once. V usage is TRBV18 and J usage is TRBJ2-7; TRBD1 agrees at 10 bases. The CDR3 is 15 residues long. CDR1 and CDR2 from the germline V gene are KGHSH and LQKENI. J gave up 2 bases and V 2 bases, and 3 bases lay outside the gene matches. CDR3 sequence (DNA): TGTGCCAGCTCACCAGGGGGACAGGGGACCTACGAGCAGTACTTC. Protein sequence: CASSPGGQGTYEQYF.